This record looks at one TCR beta chain sequence and its context. The antigen remains undetermined. A much larger clone sits a single nucleotide away, making a read error possible. The conserved closing phenylalanine or tryptophan is absent in this CDR3, likely reflecting a read error. Deletions cut 6 bases from V and 0 bases from J, with 8 bases between. Germline V gene sequence: CDR1 MDHEN, CDR2 SYDVKM. CDR3 length: 13 residues. This entry is derived from a study of regulatory T cells in long-lasting Graves disease. Combining iRepertoire HTBI primers with Arm-PCR of CDR3 regions, the authors built TCR beta libraries. MiXCR, run by TCRdb on the multiplex PCR reads, gives a single entry per CDR3 protein. The table has about 470,000 distinct CDR3 sequences, less than 25% seen once. The time point is: persistent/refractory GD, antithyroid drugs over 5 years with positive TRAb. RNA from PBMCs was the source of the TCR library.

General study results and limits: Persistent disease preferred TRBV28, TRBJ1-2 and TRBJ2-5. Persistent patients had a count of shared public clonotypes (around 2,700) that exceeded that of new patients (approximately 1,000).

This TCR was recovered from a female donor with Graves disease. The source was peripheral blood mononuclear cells (PBMCs), collected when the disease was refractory, from a patient treated with antithyroid drugs. The rearrangement joins TRBV28 to TRBJ1-1; D gene unclear. CDR3 coding DNA: TGTGCCAGCAGAAGAAATTTGAACACTGAAGCTTTCTCT. Translated: CASRRNLNTEAFS.